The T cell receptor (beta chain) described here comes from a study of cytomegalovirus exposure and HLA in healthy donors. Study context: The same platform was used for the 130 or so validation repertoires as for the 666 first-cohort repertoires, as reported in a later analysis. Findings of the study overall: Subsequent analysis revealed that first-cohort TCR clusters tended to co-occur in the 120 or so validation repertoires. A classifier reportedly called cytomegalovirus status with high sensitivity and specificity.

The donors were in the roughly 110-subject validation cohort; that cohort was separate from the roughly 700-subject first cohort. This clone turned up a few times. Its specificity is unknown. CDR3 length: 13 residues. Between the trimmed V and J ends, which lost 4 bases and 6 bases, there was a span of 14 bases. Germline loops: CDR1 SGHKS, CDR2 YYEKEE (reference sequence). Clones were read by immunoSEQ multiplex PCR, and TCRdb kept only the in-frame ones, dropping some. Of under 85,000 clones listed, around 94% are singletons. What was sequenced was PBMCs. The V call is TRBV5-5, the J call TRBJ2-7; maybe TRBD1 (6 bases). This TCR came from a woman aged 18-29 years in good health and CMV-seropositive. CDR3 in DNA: TGTGCCAGCAGCCAAGCCGACAGGTCCGAGCAGTACTTC. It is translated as CASSQADRSEQYF.